Listed here are 24 T cell receptor beta chains from one sample, sequenced in a study of blood T cell repertoires in COVID-19. Here immunoSEQ multiplex PCR was the method, and the copy in TCRdb shows in-frame clones only, minus some. This table has 200,000 to 300,000 clones, roughly 85% appearing once. Sequenced: PBMCs or T cells enriched from blood (not recorded which). These receptors were obtained from a woman aged 35 to 49 who had been exposed to COVID-19.

The V and J genes are TRBV19 and TRBJ1-4, with 10 bases identical to TRBD1. Trimming took 5 bases from V and 6 from J; bases not matched to a gene: 9. Per germline, CDR1 LNHDA and CDR2 SQIVND (reference sequence). The CDR3 is made up of 16 amino acids. CDR3 amino acids: CASSVSTGTGDEKLFF. Written as DNA, the CDR3 is TGTGCCAGTAGTGTCTCGACCGGGACAGGGGATGAAAAACTGTTTTTT.

The table lists this clone with many counts. The CDR3 does not end in the conserved phenylalanine or tryptophan, so this is likely a read error. Because the CDR3's place on the DNA is in doubt, the DNA is left out and the CDR3 is given as listed by TCRdb. The chain recombines TRBV3-1 (or the pseudogene TRBV3-2) with TRBJ2-7; TRBD2, as called in the table, went unchecked against the DNA. The germline V gene encodes CDR1 LGHDT and CDR2 YNNKEL (reference sequence). With termini counted, the CDR3 has 13 amino acids. This CDR3 is CASSQDRGGALVL.

The gene calls are TRBV2 and TRBJ2-4; 11 positions match TRBD1. V lost 4 bases and J lost 6; bases outside the gene matches: 5. Germline V lookup: CDR1 SNHLY, CDR2 FYNNEI. The CDR3 extends over 15 amino acids. As DNA, the CDR3 is TGTGCCAGCAGTGCGGGACAGGGGGGGAGAAACATTCAGTACTTC. This encodes CASSAGQGGRNIQYF. The full variable domain, with the rest looked up from reference TRBV2 and TRBJ2-4, is EPEVTQTPSHQVTQMGQEVILRCVPISNHLYFYWYRQILGQKVEFLVSFYNNEISEKSEIFDDQFSVERPDGSNFTLKIRSTKLEDSAMYFCASSAGQGGRNIQYFGAGTRLSVL.

This clone occurred once. The V and J genes are TRBV28 and TRBJ1-2; TRBD1 agrees at 7 bases. CDR1 MDHEN and CDR2 SYDVKM come from the germline V gene. J was trimmed by 8 bases and V by 2 bases; bases with no gene match: 11. This CDR3 is built from 15 residues. Here the CDR3 reads CASSLGSLQGYGYTF. DNA for the CDR3: TGTGCCAGCAGTTTAGGGTCCCTACAGGGGTACGGCTACACCTTC.

The rearrangement links TRBV19 to TRBJ1-5; D gene uncertain. From germline, CDR1 is LNHDA and CDR2 SQIVND (reference sequence). The V gene lost 2 bases and the J gene lost 1 base, with 6 bases spanning the gap. The CDR3 has 14 residues. DNA for the CDR3: TGTGCCAGTAGTATACAGTCCAGCAATCAGCCCCAGCATTTT. Residues: CASSIQSSNQPQHF.

This chain uses TRBV2 with TRBJ1-1; D may be TRBD1 (5 bases). V was pared by 6 bases and J by 1 base, with 9 bases between. CDR1 and CDR2 (germline): SNHLY, FYNNEI. The CDR3 has 13 residues. CDR3 residues: CASRYTGNTEAFF. For the CDR3, the DNA is TGTGCCAGCAGATACACAGGGAACACTGAAGCTTTCTTT. Variable domain in full (rest from reference TRBV2 and TRBJ1-1): EPEVTQTPSHQVTQMGQEVILRCVPISNHLYFYWYRQILGQKVEFLVSFYNNEISEKSEIFDDQFSVERPDGSNFTLKIRSTKLEDSAMYFCASRYTGNTEAFFGQGTRLTVV.

This clone turned up a few times. In nucleotides, the CDR3 is TGCGCCAGCAGCACACAGGGGGCGGACTATGGCTACACCTTC. Translating it yields CASSTQGADYGYTF. This rearrangement joins TRBV5-1 to TRBJ1-2; 9 positions match TRBD1. The CDR3 is made up of 14 amino acids. Germline-derived CDR1 and CDR2 are SGHRS and YFSETQ. With V trimmed by 4 bases and J by 3 bases, 4 bases remained unmatched.

The chain couples TRBV5-4 to TRBJ2-3; 8 nucleotides align to TRBD2. V was pared by 3 bases and J by 6 bases, with 6 bases of the junction left unmatched. This CDR3 region has 14 residues. CDR1 SGHNT and CDR2 YYREEE come from the germline V gene (reference sequence). The DNA of the CDR3 is TGTGCCAGCAGCTATGGGACTAGACCGGATACGCAGTATTTT. This gives the protein CASSYGTRPDTQYF. The variable domain in full, completed from reference TRBV5-4 and TRBJ2-3, reads ETGVTQSPTHLIKTRGQQVTLRCSSQSGHNTVSWYQQALGQGPQFIFQYYREEENGRGNFPPRFSGLQFPNYSSELNVNALELDDSALYLCASSYGTRPDTQYFGPGTRLTVL.

This sequence joins TRBV19 and TRBJ1-6, with D tentatively TRBD1 (5 bases). Germline CDR1 reads LNHDA; CDR2 reads SQIVND (reference sequence). V lost 5 bases, J lost 10 bases, and 18 bases lay in between. The CDR3 contains 15 residues. CDR3 region: CASSSPSSGLSPLHF. CDR3 sequence (DNA): TGTGCCAGTAGTTCCCCTTCGTCAGGGTTATCACCCCTCCACTTT.

As regards this clone: This sequence may be a read error, since a much larger clone differs from it by one base. The sample holds other DNA sequences that translate to the same CDR3. CDR3 DNA: TGTGCCAGCAGTTACTTGGGAGATTCACCCCTCCACTTT. Translation gives CASSYLGDSPLHF. The chain uses TRBV6-5 and TRBJ1-6; the D is unclear. V lost 1 base and J lost 8, with 6 bases in between. CDR1 and CDR2 from the germline V gene are MNHEY and SVGAGI. The CDR3 spans 13 residues.

The chain combines TRBV18 with TRBJ1-1; 7 nucleotides match TRBD1. This CDR3 region has 13 residues. Germline CDR1 is KGHSH and CDR2 is LQKENI. Trimming cost V 2 bases and J 11 bases; bases outside gene matches: 8. Written as DNA, the CDR3 is TGTGCCAGCTCACCATTTCGGGACAGTGAGGCTTTCTTT. Protein sequence: CASSPFRDSEAFF.

This clone was seen only once. The chain employs TRBV2 and TRBJ1-3, with D possibly matching TRBD1 (5 bases). The germline V gene encodes CDR1 SNHLY and CDR2 FYNNEI. Trimming removed 1 base at V and 0 bases at J, with 7 bases between. The length of the CDR3 is 15 residues. The CDR3, as DNA: TGTGCCAGCAGTGAAGAAGGGGTCTCTGGAAACACCATATATTTT. Protein: CASSEEGVSGNTIYF.

With respect to this clone: This CDR3 is also generated by other DNA sequences in the sample. The chain combines TRBV7-2 with TRBJ2-2; 7 nucleotides agree with TRBD2. The V gene end was trimmed by 3 bases and the J gene end by 5 bases; junction bases not matched to a gene: 3. This CDR3 is 14 amino acids long. CDR1 is SGHTA, CDR2 FQGNSA, per germline. The CDR3 reads CASSLVGGTGELFF. The CDR3 DNA reads TGTGCCAGCAGCTTGGTCGGGGGGACCGGGGAGCTGTTTTTT.

J is TRBJ1-6 and V is TRBV2; 7 bases agree with TRBD1. V gave up 6 bases and J gave up 5 bases; unmatched junction bases: 4. Germline lookup yields CDR1 SNHLY and CDR2 FYNNEI. This CDR3 comprises 14 residues. CDR3 amino acids: CASSITGDNSPLHF. The CDR3 DNA follows: TGTGCCAGCAGCATTACAGGGGATAATTCACCCCTCCACTTT.

The chain uses TRBV5-1 and TRBJ2-1; perhaps TRBD2 as D (6 bases). With 1 base removed from V and 7 bases from J, the gap between germline ends came to 15 bases. The CDR3 contains 15 residues. Germline V gene data show CDR1 as SGHRS and CDR2 as YFSETQ. The CDR3 DNA reads TGCGCCAGCAGCTTGTCCCGGCAGGAGGGAAATGAGCAGTTCTTC. This translates into CASSLSRQEGNEQFF.

This chain connects TRBV5-1 to TRBJ1-1, with TRBD1 matching 8 bases. The CDR3 runs 22 residues. Germline CDR1 SGHRS, CDR2 YFSETQ. Trimming removed 0 bases from V and 2 bases from J; junction bases left unmatched: 24. CDR3 residues: CASSLGVVSGQGSLGQNTEAFF. The CDR3 DNA reads TGCGCCAGCAGCTTGGGTGTAGTAAGCGGACAGGGAAGTTTGGGGCAAAACACTGAAGCTTTCTTT.

V is TRBV5-1 and J is TRBJ2-4; D possibly corresponds to TRBD2 (5 bases). The CDR3 runs to 17 residues. Germline V gene lookup returns CDR1 SGHRS and CDR2 YFSETQ. V lost 1 base and J 1 base, leaving 15 bases between the germline ends. The CDR3 DNA follows: TGCGCCAGCAGCTTGTCCCCGTCCGGGATTGCCAAAAACATTCAGTACTTC. Translated, it gives CASSLSPSGIAKNIQYF.

The chain is built from TRBV27 and TRBJ2-2, with 8 bases lining up with TRBD1. This CDR3 region has 16 residues. Germline CDR1 is MNHEY and CDR2 is SMNVEV (reference sequence). Germline trimming cut 11 bases from V and 1 base from J; bases unmatched to any gene: 12. The CDR3 sequence is CAQGLNGTGNTGELFF. The CDR3 DNA reads as TGTGCCCAGGGCCTTAACGGGACAGGGAACACCGGGGAGCTGTTTTTT.

This chain connects TRBV6-5 to TRBJ1-1, with a tentative D call TRBD1 (6 bases). This CDR3 region has 16 residues. Trimming shortened V by 2 bases and J by 3 bases, and 16 bases separated the two germline ends. Germline V lookup: CDR1 MNHEY, CDR2 SVGAGI. This chain's CDR3 is CASSYGLQGTDTEAFF. In DNA form, the CDR3 reads TGTGCCAGCAGTTACGGGCTTCAGGGGACCGACACTGAAGCTTTCTTT.

The V gene is TRBV4-3, the J gene TRBJ2-3, with TRBD2 as a possible D gene (6 bases). Germline values: CDR1 LGHNA, CDR2 YSLEER. Trimming took 7 bases from V and 1 from J, leaving 15 bases between them. This CDR3 contains 15 residues. CDR3 sequence: CASNLEAGRTDTQYF. The CDR3 coding sequence is TGCGCCAGCAACCTAGAGGCGGGACGCACAGATACGCAGTATTTT.

The chain employs TRBV27 and TRBJ2-1, with 11 bases identical to TRBD2. This CDR3 is built from 16 residues. Germline lookup yields CDR1 MNHEY and CDR2 SMNVEV (reference sequence). V shed 4 bases, J shed 3 bases, and the junction held 5 bases outside the gene matches. Here the CDR3 reads CASSSSSGGRYNEQFF. In DNA form, the CDR3 reads TGTGCCAGCAGTTCGTCTAGCGGGGGGCGCTACAATGAGCAGTTCTTC.

J is TRBJ1-3 and V is TRBV18; TRBD1 might be the D (5 bases). Germline CDR1 is KGHSH and CDR2 is LQKENI. Trimming stripped 3 bases from V and 0 bases from J, with 12 bases between. This CDR3 is 16 amino acids long. The CDR3: CASSPLGQISGNTIYF. The CDR3 DNA is TGTGCCAGCTCACCCCTCGGACAAATCTCTGGAAACACCATATATTTT.

The gene calls are TRBV30 and TRBJ2-2, with 7 bases identical to TRBD2. The CDR3 is 12 residues long. CDR1 is GTSNPN and CDR2 is SVGIG in the germline V gene (reference sequence). J lost 6 bases, V lost 2 bases, and 0 bases had no gene match. Written as DNA, the CDR3 is TGTGCCTGGAGTCGGGGGGCCGGGGAGCTGTTTTTT. Translation: CAWSRGAGELFF.

The rearrangement joins TRBV28 to TRBJ1-5; 7 bases are shared with TRBD1. There are 19 residues in the CDR3. CDR1 MDHEN and CDR2 SYDVKM come from the germline V gene. V trimming: 6 bases; J trimming: 2 bases; junction bases outside the gene matches: 19. DNA for the CDR3: TGTGCCAGCAGCCCTCGCACAGGGGACGTTAAGGGTGGCAATCAGCCCCAGCATTTT. Amino acids: CASSPRTGDVKGGNQPQHF. Variable domain in full (rest from reference TRBV28 and TRBJ1-5): DVKVTQSSRYLVKRTGEKVFLECVQDMDHENMFWYRQDPGLGLRLIYFSYDVKMKEKGDIPEGYSVSREKKERFSLILESASTNQTSMYLCASSPRTGDVKGGNQPQHFGDGTRLSIL.